A selection of T cell receptor beta chains follows, all from one sample in a study of blood T cell repertoires in COVID-19. Profiled with immunoSEQ multiplex PCR; TCRdb holds only in-frame clones, not every one. The sample lists about 87,000 clones; around 90% were seen once. Sequencing input: peripheral blood. The receptors come from a man in his late teens or twenties with COVID-19, enrolled during active disease. Each CDR3 is given with its conserved first and last residue. A D gene is named only where the DNA matches it firmly. Size is omitted from some rows. Given values are once, few, many or a class for expanded clones.

v_gene,abundance,d_gene,j_gene,CDR3nt,CDR3aa
TRBV7-9,NA,TRBD1,TRBJ1-2,TGTGCCAGCAGCTACTCACCGGGACAGGGTGGCTACACCTTC,CASSYSPGQGGYTF
TRBV28,NA,TRBD1,TRBJ2-7,TGTGCCAGCAGGACGGACAGGGGAACCTACGAGCAGTACTTC,CASRTDRGTYEQYF
TRBV27,NA,TRBD1,TRBJ1-1,TGTGCCAGCAGTCTCGGGACAGGGGGCACTGAAGCTTTCTTT,CASSLGTGGTEAFF
TRBV18,NA,NA,TRBJ2-7,TGTGCCAGCTCACCGAGGGTTCCCGGCTCCGCTTCCTACGAGCAGTACTTC,CASSPRVPGSASYEQYF
TRBV9,NA,NA,TRBJ2-1,TGTGCCAGCAGCTTCAGCGACTTGAGTGAACAGTTCTTC,CASSFSDLSEQFF
TRBV4-3,NA,NA,TRBJ2-7,TGCGCCAGCAGCCAAGACAGGGATCAGGGTTTCGAGCAGTACTTC,CASSQDRDQGFEQYF
TRBV10-3,NA,NA,TRBJ1-2,TGTGCCATCAGTGTTGGCGGGCGTTCGGGAGGCTACACCTTC,CAISVGGRSGGYTF
TRBV20-1,NA,NA,TRBJ1-4,TGCAGTGCTAGTCACCTTACGGGGTACGACAATGAAAAACTGCTTTTT,CSASHLTGYDNEKLLF
TRBV19,NA,TRBD2,TRBJ2-2,TGTGCCAGTAGCTTGGCGGGAGGCGGCGGGGAGCTGTTTTTT,CASSLAGGGGELFF
TRBV5-6,NA,TRBD1,TRBJ1-6,TGTGCCAGCAGCCCCGGGACAGTCCTAGTCTCCTATAATTCACCCCTCCACTTT,CASSPGTVLVSYNSPLHF
TRBV3-1/TRBV3-2,NA,NA,TRBJ1-1,TGTGCCAGCAGCCAAGATCGGGCAGGGCGCTTCGACACTGAAGCTTTCTTT,CASSQDRAGRFDTEAFF
TRBV28,NA,NA,TRBJ2-7,TGTGCCAGCACCCAGAGGAGGCCTTACGAGCAGTACTTC,CASTQRRPYEQYF
TRBV2,NA,NA,TRBJ1-1,TGTGCCAGCAAGGGGTTTGAAGCTTTCTTT,CASKGFEAFF
TRBV18,once,NA,TRBJ2-6,TGTGCCAGCTCAGCCTTTTTGGAGTCCCTCAACTCTGGGGCCAACGTCCTGACTTTC,CASSAFLESLNSGANVLTF
TRBV6-1,NA,NA,TRBJ1-4,TGTGCCAGCAGTGAAGACATACTAACAACTAATGAAAAACTGCTTTTT,CASSEDILTTNEKLLF
TRBV7-3,NA,TRBD1,TRBJ1-1,TGTGCCAGCAGCTTAAGTGGACAGGGTCTCACTGAAGCTTTCTTT,CASSLSGQGLTEAFF
TRBV13,NA,NA,TRBJ2-4,TGTGCCAGCAGTCAGGACGGGGAAAACATTCAGTACTTC,CASSQDGENIQYF
TRBV6-4,NA,NA,TRBJ2-1,TGTGCCAGGCCTCATACAATGATGCAGTTCTTC,CARPHTMMQFF
TRBV27,NA,NA,TRBJ1-6,TGTGCCAGCAGTTTATCGATAACAGGGAGCTCCTATAATTCACCCCTCCACTTT,CASSLSITGSSYNSPLHF
TRBV5-6,NA,NA,TRBJ1-3,TGTGCCAGCAGCTTGGGGAGCTCTGGAAACACCATATATTTT,CASSLGSSGNTIYF
TRBV24-1,NA,NA,TRBJ2-7,TGTGCCACCAGTTCCGGCCAGGGGACATACGAGCAGTACTTC,CATSSGQGTYEQYF
TRBV24-1,NA,TRBD2,TRBJ2-3,TGTGCCACCAGTGACTCCCGGGGGGACCCAGATACGCAGTATTTT,CATSDSRGDPDTQYF
TRBV7-9,NA,TRBD2,TRBJ2-4,TGTGCCAGCAGCCCAGCGGGAGTCAAAAACATTCAGTACTTC,CASSPAGVKNIQYF
TRBV2,NA,TRBD1,TRBJ2-7,TGTGCCAGCAGTGGGGGACAGTCCGAGCAGTACTTC,CASSGGQSEQYF
TRBV9,NA,NA,TRBJ2-7,TGTGCCAGCAGCGCTGCCGGGGCCTACGAGCAGTACTTC,CASSAAGAYEQYF
TRBV2,NA,NA,TRBJ2-7,TGTGCCAGCAGTGAATCAGACCCAGGGGACGAGCAGTACTTC,CASSESDPGDEQYF
TRBV15,NA,NA,TRBJ2-2,TGTGCCACCTACGAGGGAGGCACCGGGGAGCTGTTTTTT,CATYEGGTGELFF
TRBV20-1,NA,NA,TRBJ1-5,TGCAGTGCTAGTGGGCAGGCCAATCAGCCCCAGCATTTT,CSASGQANQPQHF
TRBV19,NA,NA,TRBJ1-5,TGTGCCAGTACCACTTCCCGGGGAGGCAATCAGCCCCAGCATTTT,CASTTSRGGNQPQHF
TRBV5-1,NA,TRBD1,TRBJ1-4,TGCGCCAGCAGCAAGGGACAGGGTAATGAAAAACTGCTTTTT,CASSKGQGNEKLLF
TRBV28,few,NA,TRBJ1-1,TGTGCCAGCGGACTAGGTGCGAACACTGAAGCTTTCTTT,CASGLGANTEAFF
TRBV11-2,NA,NA,TRBJ2-7,TGTGCCAGCAGCTTAGTTGGCTTCTACGAGCAGTACTTC,CASSLVGFYEQYF
TRBV27,NA,TRBD2,TRBJ2-1,TGTGCCAGCCGCAGGACTAGCGGGAGAGCGCATGAGCAGTTCTTC,CASRRTSGRAHEQFF
TRBV5-5,NA,NA,TRBJ1-1,TGTGCCAGCAGCTTGGGAGGGGGTGCTTTCTTT,CASSLGGGAFF
TRBV9,NA,TRBD1,TRBJ1-2,TGTGCCAGCAGCCCAACGGACAGGGGGATTGCGGACTATGGCTACACCTTC,CASSPTDRGIADYGYTF
TRBV19,NA,TRBD1,TRBJ1-6,TGTGCCAGTAGTACGGACAGGGAGACACCCCTCCACTTT,CASSTDRETPLHF
TRBV9,NA,TRBD2,TRBJ2-1,TGTGCCAGCAGCGCACCACTAGCGGGAGGCGCCTACAATGAGCAGTTCTTC,CASSAPLAGGAYNEQFF
TRBV5-1,NA,NA,TRBJ1-5,TGCGCCAGCAGCCCGGACAGCTTCAACAATCAGCCCCAGCATTTT,CASSPDSFNNQPQHF
TRBV29-1,NA,NA,TRBJ1-1,TGCAGCGTTGACGCCGGGACAAAAGTTTTTGAAGCTTTCTTT,CSVDAGTKVFEAFF
TRBV28,once,TRBD2,TRBJ2-7,TGTGCCAGCAGAAAGGGCGGGGGACTAGCGGGAGTTGAGCAGTACTTC,CASRKGGGLAGVEQYF
TRBV15,NA,NA,TRBJ2-7,TGTGCCACCAGCAGAGGACAGGAAAGCTCCTACGAGCAGTACTTC,CATSRGQESSYEQYF
TRBV13,NA,TRBD1,TRBJ1-6,TGTGCCAGCAGCTTAGGCCCAGGGACAGATAATTCACCCCTCCACTTT,CASSLGPGTDNSPLHF
TRBV10-3,NA,NA,TRBJ1-5,TGTGCCATCAGTGAAGAGGAACTCCATCAGCCCCAGCATTTT,CAISEEELHQPQHF
TRBV4-3,NA,NA,TRBJ1-1,TGCGCCAGCAGCCAAGATGGGGCATCCAGGGAAGCTTTCTTT,CASSQDGASREAFF
TRBV19,NA,NA,TRBJ1-2,TGTGCCAGTAGTTCCGAGAGTTATGGCTACACCTTC,CASSSESYGYTF